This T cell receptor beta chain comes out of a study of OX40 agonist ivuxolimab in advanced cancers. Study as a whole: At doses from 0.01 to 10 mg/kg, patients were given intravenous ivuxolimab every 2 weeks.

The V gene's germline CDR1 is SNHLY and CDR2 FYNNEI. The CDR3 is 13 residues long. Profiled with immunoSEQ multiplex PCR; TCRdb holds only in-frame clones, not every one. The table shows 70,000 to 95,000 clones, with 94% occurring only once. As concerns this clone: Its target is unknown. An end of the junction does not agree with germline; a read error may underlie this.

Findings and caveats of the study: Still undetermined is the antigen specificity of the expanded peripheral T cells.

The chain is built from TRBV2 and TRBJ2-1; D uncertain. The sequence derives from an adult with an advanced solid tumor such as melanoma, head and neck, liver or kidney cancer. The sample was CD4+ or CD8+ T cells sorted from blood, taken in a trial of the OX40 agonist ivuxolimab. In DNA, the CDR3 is TGTGCCAGCAGGGAAGACTCGAACAATGAGCAGTTCTTC. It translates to CASREDSNNEQFF. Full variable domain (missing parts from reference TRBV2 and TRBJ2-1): EPEVTQTPSHQVTQMGQEVILRCVPISNHLYFYWYRQILGQKVEFLVSFYNNEISEKSEIFDDQFSVERPDGSNFTLKIRSTKLEDSAMYFCASREDSNNEQFFGPGTRLTVL.